These 17 T cell receptor beta chains came from one sample sequenced in a study of blood T cell repertoires in COVID-19. Profiling relied on immunoSEQ multiplex PCR, and the TCRdb table lists in-frame clones only, not all of them. The top ten clones hold about 12% of a sample with fewer than 110,000 clones, 84% of them seen once. Sequencing input: peripheral blood. These TCRs come from a human donor in a cohort sampled during active COVID-19.

The chain joins TRBV5-1 to TRBJ2-5, with D possibly TRBD2 on 5 matching bases. V lost 7 bases to trimming and J lost 1 base, with 11 bases between them. The length of the CDR3 is 13 residues. From germline, CDR1 is SGHRS and CDR2 YFSETQ. The CDR3 loop is CASRRTFQETQYF. The CDR3 bases are TGCGCCAGCCGACGGACTTTCCAAGAGACCCAGTACTTC.

This clone was picked up one time. The chain employs TRBV6-5 and TRBJ1-6; tentatively, D is TRBD1 (5 bases). This CDR3 has 15 residues. CDR1 is MNHEY and CDR2 is SVGAGI in the germline V gene. Trimming cost V 0 bases and J 6 bases, with 9 bases left between them. The CDR3 loop is CASSYSGGTNSPLHF. The CDR3 nucleotides read TGTGCCAGCAGTTACTCCGGGGGGACTAATTCACCCCTCCACTTT.

V and J are TRBV6-5 and TRBJ1-2, with D perhaps TRBD1 (5 bases). The CDR3 length is 13 residues. CDR1 is MNHEY, CDR2 SVGAGI, per germline. DNA of the CDR3: TGTGCGACAGAGAGATCTACTTACTATGGCTACACCTTC. It codes for CATERSTYYGYTF.

V and J are TRBV11-2 and TRBJ2-1, with a weak D call TRBD2 (7 bases). Per germline, CDR1 SGHAT and CDR2 FQNNGV. V gave up 5 bases and J gave up 7 bases, with 24 bases separating them. The length of the CDR3 is 17 residues. Written as DNA, the CDR3 is TGTGCCAGCAGCCTCATTGGGGGAGTGGGGGGGCAGAATGAGCAGTTCTTC. Amino acids: CASSLIGGVGGQNEQFF.

This chain connects TRBV2 to TRBJ1-1; tentatively, D is TRBD1 (5 bases). Trimming shortened V by 7 bases and J by 4 bases, and 16 bases separated the two germline ends. Germline loops: CDR1 SNHLY, CDR2 FYNNEI. This CDR3 has 14 residues. CDR3 DNA: TGTGCCAGCACCGGGGGGGGTTTGGGCACTGAAGCTTTCTTT. This gives the protein CASTGGGLGTEAFF.

This chain links TRBV5-4 with TRBJ1-2, with D possibly TRBD1 on 6 matching bases. Germline-derived CDR1 and CDR2 are SGHNT and YYREEE (reference sequence). Between the trimmed V and J ends, which lost 4 bases and 6 bases, there was a span of 16 bases. This CDR3 contains 14 residues. CDR3 protein: CASSPTGTYDGYTF. The CDR3 DNA sequence: TGTGCCAGCAGCCCCACCGGGACATATGATGGCTACACCTTC.

The chain is built from TRBV6-6 and TRBJ2-7; 7 bases map to TRBD1. With 8 bases clipped from V and 3 bases from J, the junction kept 1 base outside the gene matches. The CDR3 loop spans 11 amino acids. Per the germline V gene, CDR1 is MNHNY and CDR2 is SVGAGI (reference sequence). CDR3 sequence: CASGDSYEQYF. In DNA, the CDR3 is TGTGCCAGCGGGGACAGCTACGAGCAGTACTTC.

The J gene is TRBJ1-1, the V gene TRBV15; maybe TRBD1 (5 bases). Trimming pared 0 bases from V and 3 bases from J, leaving 11 bases between. This CDR3 comprises 15 residues. The germline V gene has CDR1 LNHNV and CDR2 YYDKDF (reference sequence). The CDR3 loop reads CATSRDPRGDTEAFF. CDR3 DNA sequence: TGTGCCACCAGCAGAGATCCCCGGGGGGACACTGAAGCTTTCTTT.

The V call is TRBV7-3, the J call TRBJ2-3; TRBD2 matches at 13 bases. Germline assignment: CDR1 SGHTA and CDR2 FQGTGA. V trimming: 5 bases; J trimming: 4 bases; junction bases outside the gene matches: 12. This CDR3 has 18 amino acids. The CDR3 DNA is TGTGCCAGCAGCCAAGGGACTAGCGGGGCCTCAGGAGCAGATACGCAGTATTTT. Translated: CASSQGTSGASGADTQYF.

In DNA, the CDR3 is TGTGCCAGCAGCTCTAGCGGGGGGGCGATGTACGAGCAGTACTTC. This encodes CASSSSGGAMYEQYF. The chain couples TRBV5-4 to TRBJ2-7, with 12 bases fitting TRBD2. Trimming removed 3 bases from V and 4 bases from J; junction bases left unmatched: 5. Germline CDR1 is SGHNT and CDR2 is YYREEE (reference sequence). This CDR3 is built from 15 residues.

The chain uses TRBV6-5 and TRBJ2-2; possible D gene TRBD2, 5 bases. Looked up from germline, CDR1 is MNHEY and CDR2 is SVGAGI. Trimming removed 5 bases at V and 3 bases at J, with 7 bases between. The CDR3 spans 13 residues. The CDR3 DNA reads as TGTGCCAGCAGTAGCGGATACACCGGGGAGCTGTTTTTT. Translating it yields CASSSGYTGELFF.

V gene TRBV27 combines with J gene TRBJ2-7; TRBD2 matches at 8 bases. The CDR3 sequence is 13 residues long. V was pared by 3 bases and J by 4 bases, with 2 bases of the junction left unmatched. Germline values: CDR1 MNHEY, CDR2 SMNVEV (reference sequence). In DNA, the CDR3 is TGTGCCAGCAGTTTGAAGCGGGAGTACGAGCAGTACTTC. Its translation is CASSLKREYEQYF.

V usage is TRBV7-9 and J usage is TRBJ1-3; TRBD1 might be the D (6 bases). Germline CDR1 reads SEHNR; CDR2 reads FQNEAQ (reference sequence). Between the trimmed V and J ends, which lost 3 bases and 0 bases, there was a span of 12 bases. This CDR3 has 16 residues. The CDR3 region has the DNA TGTGCCAGCAGCTTCCCGACAGGTGGCTCTGGAAACACCATATATTTT. Its translation is CASSFPTGGSGNTIYF.

This clone appeared a few times. V and J are TRBV9 and TRBJ2-5, with 7 nucleotides matching TRBD1. Trimming took 3 bases from V and 3 from J; bases not matched to a gene: 11. Germline V gene data show CDR1 as SGDLS and CDR2 as YYNGEE. This CDR3 has 16 residues. The CDR3 region has the DNA TGTGCCAGCAGCGACCCCCTGACAGGGCGGGAAGAGACCCAGTACTTC. Amino acid sequence: CASSDPLTGREETQYF.

This chain uses TRBV7-8 with TRBJ2-7; the match to TRBD1 covers 9 bases. Germline-derived CDR1 and CDR2 are SGHVS and FQNEAQ. The length of the CDR3 is 19 residues. V was clipped by 5 bases and J by 3 bases; unmatched bases: 20. The CDR3, as DNA: TGTGCCAGCAGCCTCCCCGGGACAGGGAGCCCTAACCCCCACTACGAGCAGTACTTC. It specifies CASSLPGTGSPNPHYEQYF.

V gene TRBV4-1 combines with J gene TRBJ2-7; 7 bases map to TRBD2. CDR1 is MGHRA, CDR2 YSYEKL, per germline. Trimming cost V 4 bases and J 4 bases; bases outside gene matches: 16. The CDR3 runs 17 residues. The CDR3: CASSPYPIQRGSYEQYF. DNA of the CDR3: TGCGCCAGCAGCCCGTACCCGATCCAGCGGGGATCTTACGAGCAGTACTTC.

The rearrangement uses TRBV25-1 and TRBJ1-5, with D perhaps matching TRBD1 (5 bases). Trimming left V 3 bases short and J 0 bases short, with 9 bases between. CDR1 is MGHDK, CDR2 SYGVNS, per germline. CDR3 size: 15 residues. The CDR3 sequence: CASSDGGGSNQPQHF. The DNA of the CDR3 is TGTGCCAGCAGTGATGGGGGGGGTAGCAATCAGCCCCAGCATTTT.